Shown below are 27 T cell receptor beta chains from a single sample sequenced in a study of blood T cell repertoires in COVID-19. The table came from immunoSEQ multiplex PCR; TCRdb's copy has only in-frame clones and leaves some out. Here the sample spans some 97,000 clones, roughly 92% being singletons. Sequencing was carried out using peripheral blood. The receptors derive from a man aged 65 to 85 with acute or convalescent COVID-19.

The rearrangement uses TRBV4-1 and TRBJ1-2; D is unresolved. This CDR3 spans 15 amino acids. Trimming cost V 0 bases and J 8 bases, with 16 bases left between them. Germline V CDR1 and CDR2: MGHRA, YSYEKL. DNA of the CDR3: TGCGCCAGCAGCCAAGAAGGTCGCCGGCCCGGGGGCTACACCTTC. Translated, it gives CASSQEGRRPGGYTF.

The chain recombines TRBV7-9 with TRBJ2-3, with 8 positions matching TRBD1. Germline assignment: CDR1 SEHNR and CDR2 FQNEAQ (reference sequence). Unmatched junction bases numbered 5, after V lost 0 bases and J lost 6 bases. The CDR3 spans 15 residues. In DNA, the CDR3 is TGTGCCAGCAGCTTAGCCCCCGACAGGGGTGATACGCAGTATTTT. This sequence encodes CASSLAPDRGDTQYF.

This chain uses TRBV7-6 with TRBJ1-3; D possibly corresponds to TRBD1 (6 bases). The length of the CDR3 is 17 residues. Looked up from germline, CDR1 is SGHVS and CDR2 is FNYEAQ. V lost 1 base, J lost 4 bases, and 17 bases lay in between. This chain's CDR3 is CASSLVGTPPEGNTIYF. In DNA, the CDR3 is TGTGCCAGCAGCTTAGTGGGGACACCGCCCGAGGGAAACACCATATATTTT.

The V and J genes are TRBV18 and TRBJ1-4; D gene uncertain. Germline V CDR1 and CDR2: KGHSH, LQKENI. V was trimmed by 1 base and J by 7 bases, leaving 16 bases between them. The CDR3 runs to 16 residues. The CDR3 nucleotides read TGTGCCAGCTCACCACAGCGTGCGGTCGTGGGTGAAAAACTGTTTTTT. Amino acids: CASSPQRAVVGEKLFF.

This chain uses TRBV18 with TRBJ1-2, with TRBD1 matching over 11 bases. The CDR3 is made up of 15 amino acids. V shed 4 bases, J shed 6 bases, and the junction held 7 bases outside the gene matches. Germline-derived CDR1 and CDR2 are KGHSH and LQKENI. CDR3 nucleotides: TGTGCCAGCTCACTTCTTGGACAGGGGGCGCATGGCTACACCTTC. This translates into CASSLLGQGAHGYTF.

This chain uses TRBV6-5 with TRBJ1-5, with 7 bases lining up with TRBD1. This CDR3 spans 14 amino acids. Germline assignment: CDR1 MNHEY and CDR2 SVGAGI. Trimming took 6 bases from V and 6 from J; bases not matched to a gene: 8. The CDR3 nucleotides are TGTGCCAGCAGCTCACAGGGGATTGGTCAGCCCCAGCATTTT. Amino acids: CASSSQGIGQPQHF.

J is TRBJ2-5 and V is TRBV19; D uncertain. Trimming took off 9 bases at V and 6 bases at J, with 20 bases between the two ends. CDR3 length: 14 amino acids. Per the germline V gene, CDR1 is LNHDA and CDR2 is SQIVND (reference sequence). CDR3 protein: CASSTRRVPQTQYF. Written as DNA, the CDR3 is TGTGCCAGCTCAACCCGACGGGTCCCCCAGACCCAGTACTTC. The full variable domain, rest sourced from reference TRBV19 and TRBJ2-5, is DGGITQSPKYLFRKEGQNVTLSCEQNLNHDAMYWYRQDPGQGLRLIYYSQIVNDFQKGDIAEGYSVSREKKESFPLTVTSAQKNPTAFYLCASSTRRVPQTQYFGPGTRLLVL.

CDR3 sequence: CATSDPRTSGNEQFF. The CDR3 DNA sequence: TGTGCCACCAGTGATCCCCGGACTAGTGGAAATGAGCAGTTCTTC. The chain employs TRBV24-1 and TRBJ2-1; 7 positions match TRBD2. The germline V gene encodes CDR1 KGHDR and CDR2 SFDVKD. This CDR3 spans 15 amino acids. The V and J ends lost 3 bases and 7 bases, in that order; junction bases with no gene match: 8.

The V call is TRBV4-2, the J call TRBJ1-6, with 8 bases matching TRBD1. Germline trimming cut 2 bases from V and 9 bases from J; bases unmatched to any gene: 6. Germline lookup yields CDR1 LGHNA and CDR2 YNFKEQ. This CDR3 is 15 amino acids long. The CDR3, as DNA: TGTGCCAGCAGCCAACAGACAGGGGAAGGTTCACCCCTCCACTTT. This translates into CASSQQTGEGSPLHF.

The chain joins TRBV14 to TRBJ1-2; 7 nucleotides agree with TRBD1. CDR1 is SGHDN, CDR2 FVKESK, per germline. This CDR3 comprises 14 residues. After removal of 4 bases from V and 7 bases from J, the junction contained 9 bases not matched to a gene. CDR3 sequence reads: CASSRDSLDFGYTF. CDR3 bases: TGTGCCAGCAGCCGGGACAGTCTAGATTTTGGCTACACCTTC.

CDR3 residues: CASSPPGTGVLSYEQYF. Here the CDR3 DNA reads TGTGCCAGCTCACCACCGGGGACAGGGGTCCTCTCCTACGAGCAGTACTTC. V gene TRBV18 combines with J gene TRBJ2-7, with 10 positions matching TRBD1. J gave up 0 bases and V 0 bases, and 5 bases lay outside the gene matches. The CDR3 has 17 residues. Germline CDR1 KGHSH, CDR2 LQKENI.

This chain joins TRBV30 and TRBJ1-5, with a tentative D call TRBD1 (6 bases). The V gene lost 0 bases and the J gene lost 7 bases, with 13 bases spanning the gap. The length of the CDR3 is 14 residues. CDR1 is GTSNPN, CDR2 SVGIG, per germline (reference sequence). The CDR3 loop reads CAWSVLGAGQPQHF. The CDR3 nucleotides are TGTGCCTGGAGTGTACTGGGGGCAGGGCAGCCCCAGCATTTT.

This sequence joins TRBV5-1 and TRBJ2-7, with 8 bases fitting TRBD1. The trim removed 7 bases at V and 6 bases at J, leaving 9 bases unmatched. The CDR3 is made up of 13 amino acids. Germline assignment: CDR1 SGHRS and CDR2 YFSETQ. The CDR3 sequence is CASRTGISGEQYF. The CDR3 DNA reads TGCGCCAGCCGGACAGGGATTAGCGGCGAGCAGTACTTC. Variable domain in full (rest from reference TRBV5-1 and TRBJ2-7): KAGVTQTPRYLIKTRGQQVTLSCSPISGHRSVSWYQQTPGQGLQFLFEYFSETQRNKGNFPGRFSGRQFSNSRSEMNVSTLELGDSALYLCASRTGISGEQYFGPGTRLTVT.

J is TRBJ2-2 and V is TRBV7-3; TRBD1 matches 7 bases. V shed 5 bases and J 6 bases; nucleotides not matched to a gene: 6. CDR1 and CDR2 (germline): SGHTA, FQGTGA. This CDR3 is built from 14 residues. In DNA form, the CDR3 reads TGTGCCAGCAGCCCCGACAGGGCGGCCGGGGAGCTGTTTTTT. It encodes CASSPDRAAGELFF.

The genes are TRBV28 and TRBJ2-1, with 11 bases fitting TRBD2. CDR1 MDHEN and CDR2 SYDVKM come from the germline V gene. V gave up 6 bases and J gave up 9 bases; unmatched junction bases: 7. The CDR3 covers 14 residues. CDR3: CASRLSGRVGEQFF. In DNA, the CDR3 is TGTGCCAGCAGGCTTAGCGGGAGGGTCGGTGAGCAGTTCTTC.

The table lists this clone with a count of one. The V gene is TRBV5-1, the J gene TRBJ2-6; weak D call: TRBD2 (5 bases). Between the trimmed V and J ends, which lost 7 bases and 4 bases, there was a span of 9 bases. Germline lookup yields CDR1 SGHRS and CDR2 YFSETQ. The CDR3 is 13 amino acids. The CDR3 spells CASGTGGANVLTF. CDR3 coding DNA: TGCGCCAGCGGTACGGGAGGGGCCAACGTCCTGACTTTC. Using reference TRBV5-1 and TRBJ2-6 for the parts outside the CDR3, the full variable domain is KAGVTQTPRYLIKTRGQQVTLSCSPISGHRSVSWYQQTPGQGLQFLFEYFSETQRNKGNFPGRFSGRQFSNSRSEMNVSTLELGDSALYLCASGTGGANVLTFGAGSRLTVL.

The chain combines TRBV7-2 with TRBJ2-5; 8 bases match TRBD1. This CDR3 comprises 14 residues. Germline V lookup: CDR1 SGHTA, CDR2 FQGNSA. The V and J ends lost 3 bases and 5 bases, in that order; junction bases with no gene match: 5. The CDR3: CASSFTGGRETQYF. In DNA, the CDR3 is TGTGCCAGCAGCTTTACAGGGGGGAGGGAGACCCAGTACTTC.

The V gene is TRBV29-1, the J gene TRBJ1-6; tentative D call: TRBD1 (5 bases). The CDR3 totals 13 residues. The ends were cut back, 4 bases at V and 6 bases at J, with 10 bases in the middle. Germline-derived CDR1 and CDR2 are SQVTM and ANQGSEA. The CDR3 loop reads CSVGWQGNSPLHF. CDR3 DNA sequence: TGCAGCGTTGGCTGGCAGGGTAATTCACCCCTCCACTTT.

The CDR3 here is CASASGGAPGNTIYF. The CDR3 nucleotides are TGTGCCAGCGCTTCAGGGGGCGCCCCTGGAAACACCATATATTTT. The V and J genes are TRBV27 and TRBJ1-3; TRBD1 matches at 8 bases. The J segment lost 2 bases and the V segment lost 8 bases, leaving 8 bases of the junction unmatched. The germline V gene has CDR1 MNHEY and CDR2 SMNVEV (reference sequence). There are 15 residues in the CDR3.

The rearrangement joins TRBV7-9 to TRBJ2-7, with 9 bases that match TRBD1. CDR1 is SEHNR and CDR2 is FQNEAQ in the germline V gene (reference sequence). With 5 bases clipped from V and 6 bases from J, the junction kept 8 bases outside the gene matches. CDR3 length: 14 residues. CDR3 in DNA: TGTGCCAGCAGCCCGGGACAGGGTAAAGCCGAGCAGTACTTC. It specifies CASSPGQGKAEQYF.

The CDR3 spells CASSYGGAQAFF. For the CDR3, the DNA is TGTGCCAGCAGTTACGGGGGGGCCCAAGCTTTCTTT. V is TRBV6-5 and J is TRBJ1-1, with D maybe TRBD1 (6 bases). Germline CDR1 MNHEY, CDR2 SVGAGI. This CDR3 spans 12 amino acids. V shed 2 bases and J shed 9 bases, with 10 bases lying between them.

The chain combines TRBV28 with TRBJ1-2; 9 bases line up with TRBD1. Germline CDR1 and CDR2: MDHEN and SYDVKM. The CDR3 sequence is 15 residues long. V gave up 5 bases and J gave up 5 bases; unmatched junction bases: 9. The CDR3 nucleotides read TGTGCCAGCAGTCGTAGGGACAGGGTTGATTATGGCTACACCTTC. It codes for CASSRRDRVDYGYTF.

The CDR3 region is CASSSFEGDTQYF. The CDR3 nucleotides read TGCGCCAGCAGCTCGTTTGAGGGAGATACGCAGTATTTT. This chain joins TRBV5-1 and TRBJ2-3; a weak D match, TRBD2 (5 bases). V was pared by 3 bases and J by 5 bases, with 10 bases between. Germline assignment: CDR1 SGHRS and CDR2 YFSETQ. The CDR3 totals 13 residues.

The genes are TRBV11-2 and TRBJ2-1; the D is unclear. V gave up 3 bases and J gave up 9 bases, with 9 bases separating them. In germline, CDR1 is SGHAT, CDR2 FQNNGV. This CDR3 spans 12 amino acids. CDR3: CASSFGVVEQFF. CDR3 sequence (DNA): TGTGCCAGCAGCTTCGGAGTTGTTGAGCAGTTCTTC.

The chain couples TRBV5-8 to TRBJ1-5, with a tentative D call TRBD1 (5 bases). Germline assignment: CDR1 SGHTS and CDR2 YDEGEE. The CDR3 spans 14 residues. Trimming left V 1 base short and J 6 bases short, with 11 bases between. CDR3 nucleotides: TGTGCCAGCAGCTTGAGATCAGGGATTCAGCCCCAGCATTTT. It yields the protein CASSLRSGIQPQHF.

The chain combines TRBV19 with TRBJ1-3, with D possibly matching TRBD1 (6 bases). Germline CDR1 LNHDA, CDR2 SQIVND (reference sequence). The length of the CDR3 is 17 residues. Trimming pared 1 base from V and 4 bases from J, leaving 17 bases between. CDR3: CASSIVLFVQGGNTIYF. The CDR3 region has the DNA TGTGCCAGTAGTATAGTGCTCTTTGTGCAGGGGGGAAACACCATATATTTT.

This clone has a handful of counts. The J gene is TRBJ2-1, the V gene TRBV2; a possible D gene is TRBD2 (6 bases). V gave up 4 bases and J gave up 10 bases, with 17 bases separating them. The CDR3 loop spans 14 amino acids. Germline assignment: CDR1 SNHLY and CDR2 FYNNEI. CDR3 in DNA: TGTGCCAGCAGTGCGGGAGTAGAGGGTGGCGAGCAGTTCTTC. This translates into CASSAGVEGGEQFF.